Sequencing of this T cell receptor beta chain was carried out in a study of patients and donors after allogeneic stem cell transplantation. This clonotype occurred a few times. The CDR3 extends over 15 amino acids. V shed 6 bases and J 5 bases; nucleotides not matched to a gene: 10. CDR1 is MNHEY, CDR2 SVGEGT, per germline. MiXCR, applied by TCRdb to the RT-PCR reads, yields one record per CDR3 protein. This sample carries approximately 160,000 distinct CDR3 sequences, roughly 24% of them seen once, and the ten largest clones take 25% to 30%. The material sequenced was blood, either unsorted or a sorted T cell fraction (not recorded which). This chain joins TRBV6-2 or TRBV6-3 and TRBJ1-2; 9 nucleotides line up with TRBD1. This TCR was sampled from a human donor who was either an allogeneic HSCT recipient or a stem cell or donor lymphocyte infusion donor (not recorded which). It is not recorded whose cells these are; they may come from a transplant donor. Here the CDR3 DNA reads TGTGCCAGCAGCTACGACCCGGACAGGGGTTATGGCTACACCTTC. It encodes CASSYDPDRGYGYTF.